Each of the 14 T cell receptor beta chains below was sequenced from the same sample in a study of identical twins (dated by TCRdb to 2016 to 2018). The library was generated by 5' RACE. TCRdb names Illumina HiSeq 2000 as the instrument used. Clones were called with MiXCR by TCRdb after fastp trimmed the public reads at Q25, and only in-frame beta chains were retained. Each CDR3 protein appears once, grouped with its most common genes and DNA. The sample includes hundreds of thousands of distinct CDR3 sequences, with more than 9% observed a single time. Around 1.6% of the sample is in the top ten clones. These same data were also listed under a study on yellow fever vaccine responses in identical twins.

Source material: PBMCs. These receptors originate from a young woman in good health.

This clonotype occurred a few times. The gene calls are TRBV27 and TRBJ1-2; TRBD1 might be the D (6 bases). Trimming removed 0 bases at V and 5 bases at J, with 16 bases between. Looked up from germline, CDR1 is MNHEY and CDR2 is SMNVEV (reference sequence). The CDR3 is 16 residues long. CDR3 loop: CASSLSGGGTLYGYTF. The DNA for the CDR3 is TGTGCCAGCAGTTTATCGGGGGGCGGAACTTTATATGGCTACACCTTC.

This clonotype was observed a handful of times. The chain is built from TRBV5-5 and TRBJ2-1, with D tentatively TRBD1 (6 bases). The CDR3 totals 14 residues. Germline V CDR1 and CDR2: SGHKS, YYEKEE (reference sequence). V was pared by 0 bases and J by 7 bases, with 11 bases between. Here the CDR3 reads CASSLEGQRNEQFF. In DNA, the CDR3 is TGTGCCAGCAGCTTGGAGGGACAAAGAAATGAGCAGTTCTTC. The full variable domain, completed using reference TRBV5-5 and TRBJ2-1, is DAGVTQSPTHLIKTRGQQVTLRCSPISGHKSVSWYQQVLGQGPQFIFQYYEKEERGRGNFPDRFSARQFPNYSSELNVNALLLGDSALYLCASSLEGQRNEQFFGPGTRLTVL.

This clonotype occurred many times. The chain couples TRBV7-9 to TRBJ1-3; D may be TRBD1 (5 bases). In germline, CDR1 is SEHNR, CDR2 FQNEAQ (reference sequence). The CDR3 loop spans 15 amino acids. Between the trimmed V and J ends, which lost 7 bases and 0 bases, there was a span of 13 bases. CDR3 in DNA: TGTGCCAGCACCCAGGGCCTGGGCTCTGGAAACACCATATATTTT. Its translation: CASTQGLGSGNTIYF.

This clonotype was observed many times. This chain links TRBV4-1 with TRBJ1-4; maybe TRBD1 (5 bases). Germline loops: CDR1 MGHRA, CDR2 YSYEKL. The ends were cut back, 0 bases at V and 8 bases at J, with 13 bases in the middle. The CDR3 extends over 15 amino acids. The CDR3 sequence is CASSQDGAGEEKLFF. The CDR3 coding sequence is TGCGCCAGCAGCCAAGATGGGGCCGGGGAAGAAAAACTGTTTTTT.

This clonotype occurred many times. The gene calls are TRBV10-3 and TRBJ2-1; no definite D call. V was clipped by 4 bases and J by 8 bases, with 6 bases between them. The CDR3 runs 11 residues. From germline, CDR1 is ENHRY and CDR2 SYGVKD. The chain's CDR3 is CAISGGDEQFF. CDR3 coding DNA: TGTGCCATCAGTGGTGGGGATGAGCAGTTCTTC.

This clonotype was counted many times. The chain combines TRBV4-1 with TRBJ2-6; D is uncertain. Germline CDR1 MGHRA, CDR2 YSYEKL. The CDR3 sequence is 16 residues long. Trimming shortened V by 0 bases and J by 2 bases, and 8 bases separated the two germline ends. The CDR3 coding sequence is TGCGCCAGCAGCCAAGATACGGGTACTGGGGCCAACGTCCTGACTTTC. Protein sequence: CASSQDTGTGANVLTF.

The sample holds a few counts of this clonotype. This sequence joins TRBV12-3 or TRBV12-4 and TRBJ2-1, with TRBD1 identical over 10 bases. Trimming cost V 6 bases and J 1 base; bases outside gene matches: 6. CDR3 length equals 16 residues. CDR3 residues: CASRHRTGGSYNEQFF. In DNA form, the CDR3 reads TGTGCCAGCAGACACCGGACAGGGGGTTCCTACAATGAGCAGTTCTTC.

This clonotype was counted between two and nine times. V and J are TRBV28 and TRBJ2-4; tentatively, D is TRBD1 (5 bases). The CDR3 length is 12 residues. The germline V and J ends were trimmed by 5 bases and 7 bases, with 9 bases remaining between them. Germline CDR1 reads MDHEN; CDR2 reads SYDVKM. Here the CDR3 reads CASSRGKNIQYF. In nucleotides, the CDR3 is TGTGCCAGCAGTAGGGGCAAGAACATTCAGTACTTC.

This clonotype was seen only once. The chain links TRBV5-8 to TRBJ2-3; 8 positions agree with TRBD1. The V and J ends lost 4 bases and 4 bases, in that order; junction bases with no gene match: 14. Germline V lookup: CDR1 SGHTS, CDR2 YDEGEE. This CDR3 is built from 17 residues. The CDR3 DNA sequence: TGTGCCAGCAGCAATCCGGTGGGACTCAGGGGGCCAGATACGCAGTATTTT. This translates into CASSNPVGLRGPDTQYF.

This clonotype showed up just a few times. The DNA for the CDR3 is TGTGCCAGCAGTCCTCAGGGGTACGGTTCACCCCTCCACTTT. Translated, it gives CASSPQGYGSPLHF. This chain joins TRBV28 and TRBJ1-6; D may be TRBD1 (6 bases). The V end was cut by 5 bases, the J end by 9 bases, with 14 bases between. CDR3 size: 14 residues. CDR1 and CDR2 (germline): MDHEN, SYDVKM.

This clonotype has a handful of counts. J is TRBJ2-1 and V is TRBV5-1, with D tentatively TRBD1 (5 bases). Trimming left V 7 bases short and J 2 bases short, with 13 bases between. Germline V gene lookup returns CDR1 SGHRS and CDR2 YFSETQ. The CDR3 is 14 residues long. Here the CDR3 DNA reads TGCGCCAGCCTAGGGGTTGGTCCCTACAATGAGCAGTTCTTC. It yields the protein CASLGVGPYNEQFF.

The V call is TRBV7-8, the J call TRBJ1-4; D possibly corresponds to TRBD1 (6 bases). The V end lost 3 bases, the J end lost 4 bases, and 12 bases lay between the germline ends. The length of the CDR3 is 15 residues. Germline-derived CDR1 and CDR2 are SGHVS and FQNEAQ. CDR3 sequence (DNA): TGTGCCAGCAGCTTCCTGACAGGAAGTAATGAAAAACTGTTTTTT. Translating it yields CASSFLTGSNEKLFF.

The J gene is TRBJ2-7, the V gene TRBV20-1; tentatively, D is TRBD2 (6 bases). This CDR3 region has 15 residues. The V end was cut by 3 bases, the J end by 2 bases, with 17 bases between. Germline CDR1 DFQATT, CDR2 SNEGSKA (reference sequence). The CDR3 DNA follows: TGCAGTGCTAGTCCCCTACTAGCAGGAACCTACGAGCAGTACTTC. Protein sequence: CSASPLLAGTYEQYF.

This clonotype appeared many times. This chain joins TRBV12-3 or TRBV12-4 and TRBJ2-7; TRBD1 aligns across 7 bases. V was pared by 5 bases and J by 7 bases, with 8 bases of the junction left unmatched. The CDR3 contains 13 residues. CDR3 amino acids: CASSPGQSNEQYF. Written as DNA, the CDR3 is TGTGCCAGCAGTCCGGGACAGTCCAATGAGCAGTACTTC.